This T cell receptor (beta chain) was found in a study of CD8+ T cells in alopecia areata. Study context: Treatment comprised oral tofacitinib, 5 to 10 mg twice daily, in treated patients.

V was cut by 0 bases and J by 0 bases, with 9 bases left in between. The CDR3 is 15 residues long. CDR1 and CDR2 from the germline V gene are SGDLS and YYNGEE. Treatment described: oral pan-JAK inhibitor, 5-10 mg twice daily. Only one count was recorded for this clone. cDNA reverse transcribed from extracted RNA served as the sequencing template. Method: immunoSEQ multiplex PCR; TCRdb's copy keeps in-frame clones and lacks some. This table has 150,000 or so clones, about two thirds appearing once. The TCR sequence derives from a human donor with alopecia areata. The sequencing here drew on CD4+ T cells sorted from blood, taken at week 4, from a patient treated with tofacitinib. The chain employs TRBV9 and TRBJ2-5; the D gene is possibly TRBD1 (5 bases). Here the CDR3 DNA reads TGTGCCAGCAGCGTAGTCGGCAGGGACCAAGAGACCCAGTACTTC. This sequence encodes CASSVVGRDQETQYF.